The T cell receptor beta chain described here comes from a study of beta chain features in type 1 diabetes. Study-wide results and limits: The question left open here concerned HLA type influencing TCRB rearrangement.

Expressed TCRB transcripts were sequenced after all isolated RNA was converted to cDNA. Assay used: immunoSEQ multiplex PCR; TCRdb lists only in-frame clones, some missing. The data hold 860,000 or so clones, with 17% observed a single time. There are 14 residues in the CDR3. In germline, CDR1 is SGHRS, CDR2 YFSETQ. Trimming took off 0 bases at V and 7 bases at J, with 11 bases between the two ends. In the case of this clone: Its antigen is as yet unknown. The same CDR3 arises from other DNA sequences in this sample as well.

The receptor's source is a woman between 18 and 29 years old in good health. The sample taken for sequencing was naive CD4+ T cells from blood. The V and J genes are TRBV5-1 and TRBJ1-5, with TRBD1 as a possible D gene (6 bases). CDR3: CASSLGQAGQPQHF. In DNA, the CDR3 is TGCGCCAGCAGCTTGGGACAGGCAGGGCAGCCCCAGCATTTT.